This TCR beta chain was sequenced for a study of blood T cell repertoires in COVID-19. About the study: Italy, Spain and the United States were the sources of the convalescent and acute COVID-19 samples. T cells, B-cell-depleted T cells, or PBMCs provided the cDNA or gDNA that served as material.

In the study's own analysis: Estimation of nucleated cell counts was performed using reference gene primer amplification. The protocol was immunoSEQ multiplex PCR, while the TCRdb copy is restricted to in-frame clones and leaves out a portion. V and J calls and clone size come straight from that table; D and trimming were deduced from the DNA. The sample holds roughly 280,000 clones; approximately 90% are singletons and the top ten take approximately 4%. The clonotype originates from a man between 18 and 29 years old with active or convalescent COVID-19. Sequenced input: peripheral blood.

The CDR3 loop is CASSTLTGWSEQYF. The CDR3 DNA is TGTGCCAGCAGTACCTTGACAGGATGGAGCGAGCAGTACTTC. The V and J genes are TRBV2 and TRBJ2-7; D perhaps matches TRBD1 (6 bases). Trimming left V 5 bases short and J 6 bases short, with 17 bases between. CDR3 length equals 14 residues. Germline V gene lookup returns CDR1 SNHLY and CDR2 FYNNEI.